At least ten counts were recorded for the clone carrying this T cell receptor beta chain. The antigen is undetermined. Germline-derived CDR1 and CDR2 are MDHEN and SYDVKM. The CDR3 sequence is 16 residues long. V gave up 4 bases and J gave up 4 bases, with 14 bases separating them. The time point was: newly diagnosed GD, antithyroid drugs for less than 3 months. The TCR library was prepared using RNA isolated from PBMCs. Enrollment of patients was through an endocrinology department in Xi'an, China. This sample is part of a study of regulatory T cells in long-lasting Graves disease. Findings and caveats of the study: Having few samples may have compromised the accuracy.

Libraries of TCR beta came from iRepertoire HTBI primers plus Arm-PCR of CDR3 regions. One entry per CDR3 protein, called by TCRdb with MiXCR from the multiplex PCR reads. The sample lists about 500,000 distinct CDR3 sequences; approximately 12% were seen once. This sample also belongs to another study, concerning T cells in Graves' hyperthyroidism and ophthalmopathy. Per that paper: Appearing also in blood were most of the thyroid clonotypes expanded above 0.001.

Material: peripheral blood mononuclear cells (PBMCs), obtained at new diagnosis, from a patient treated with antithyroid drugs. The chain employs TRBV28 and TRBJ1-6; tentatively, D is TRBD1 (5 bases). This receptor was identified in a woman in her 30s with Graves disease. The CDR3, as DNA: TGTGCCAGCAGTTCCCCTCGACAGCTATATAATTCACCCCTCCACTTT. Translated, it gives CASSSPRQLYNSPLHF. Supplemented by reference TRBV28 and TRBJ1-6, the full variable domain reads DVKVTQSSRYLVKRTGEKVFLECVQDMDHENMFWYRQDPGLGLRLIYFSYDVKMKEKGDIPEGYSVSREKKERFSLILESASTNQTSMYLCASSSPRQLYNSPLHFGNGTRLTVT.